The 2 T cell receptor beta chains given below trace back to one sample, sequenced in a study of PD-L1 blockade in urothelial cancer. TCRdb's table, derived via immunoSEQ multiplex PCR, lists solely in-frame clones and lacks some. The repertoire has approximately 80,000 clones, 82% of them found once; the top ten carry over 7.5%. Sequencing was performed on PBMCs, taken around atezolizumab (anti-PD-L1) treatment. The source of these receptors is a man in his 70s with urothelial cancer.

The V and J genes are TRBV5-5 and TRBJ2-7, with D perhaps TRBD1 (6 bases). V was trimmed by 4 bases and J by 2 bases, leaving 13 bases between them. The CDR3 contains 14 residues. Germline V gene lookup returns CDR1 SGHKS and CDR2 YYEKEE (reference sequence). CDR3 bases: TGTGCCAGCAGCCGGACAGTGGAACCCTACGAGCAGTACTTC. Residues: CASSRTVEPYEQYF.

The gene calls are TRBV2 and TRBJ1-5, with D possibly matching TRBD1 (5 bases). Germline V gene lookup returns CDR1 SNHLY and CDR2 FYNNEI. Trimming shortened V by 5 bases and J by 6 bases, and 14 bases separated the two germline ends. The CDR3 spans 14 residues. CDR3 loop: CASSQTGVLQPQHF. For the CDR3, the DNA is TGTGCCAGCAGTCAAACAGGAGTACTTCAGCCCCAGCATTTT.